The 18 T cell receptor beta chains below all came from one sample that was sequenced in a study of beta chain features in type 1 diabetes. General study results and limits: Among all four CD4+ subsets, Type 1 diabetes patients had TCRB CDR3s that were moderately but significantly shorter.

Sequencing targeted expressed TCRB transcripts, as all isolated RNA had been reverse transcribed. Produced via immunoSEQ multiplex PCR; TCRdb's table is partial and in-frame only. This sample yields about 640,000 clones, of which around an eighth are seen a single time; about 0.11% belongs to the top ten. For these TCRs, the target antigens are not known. The sample taken for sequencing was naive CD4+ T cells from blood. The receptors come from a young man with type 1 diabetes.

This clone was recorded a few times. The gene calls are TRBV13 and TRBJ2-3, with D possibly matching TRBD1 (6 bases). Germline loops: CDR1 PRHDT, CDR2 FYEKMQ (reference sequence). This CDR3 region has 16 residues. V lost 4 bases to trimming and J lost 0 bases, with 14 bases between them. CDR3 amino acids: CASSYRQAGSTDTQYF. CDR3 sequence (DNA): TGTGCCAGCAGCTACCGACAGGCCGGTAGCACAGATACGCAGTATTTT.

The J gene is TRBJ2-5, the V gene TRBV9, with D perhaps assigned TRBD1 or TRBD2 (5 bases each). Germline lookup yields CDR1 SGDLS and CDR2 YYNGEE. This CDR3 comprises 17 residues. Trimming took off 0 bases at V and 4 bases at J, with 19 bases between the two ends. The CDR3 DNA is TGTGCCAGCAGCGTAGCTCAGGGAGAGCGTTTTAGAGAGACCCAGTACTTC. Its translation is CASSVAQGERFRETQYF.

The chain employs TRBV19 and TRBJ1-3; D is possibly TRBD1 (6 bases). Trimming took 1 base from V and 3 from J, leaving 10 bases between them. The CDR3 loop spans 15 amino acids. Per the germline V gene, CDR1 is LNHDA and CDR2 is SQIVND (reference sequence). CDR3 DNA: TGTGCCAGTAGTATAGTGAAGGGGGTTGGAAACACCATATATTTT. It translates to CASSIVKGVGNTIYF.

The chain combines TRBV2 with TRBJ1-5; D is uncertain. V was shortened by 3 bases and J by 4 bases, with 13 bases between the two germline ends. CDR3 length: 15 amino acids. In germline, CDR1 is SNHLY, CDR2 FYNNEI. The CDR3 here is CASSEGGMWNQPQHF. DNA of the CDR3: TGTGCCAGCAGTGAGGGCGGGATGTGGAATCAGCCCCAGCATTTT.

J is TRBJ2-1 and V is TRBV7-2, with no clear D. Trimming cost V 4 bases and J 9 bases, with 10 bases left between them. The CDR3 is 12 residues long. Per the germline V gene, CDR1 is SGHTA and CDR2 is FQGNSA. For the CDR3, the DNA is TGTGCCAGCAGCTCCCCCTTCCGTGAGCAGTTCTTC. Translated, it gives CASSSPFREQFF. Based on the CDR3 plus reference TRBV7-2 and TRBJ2-1, the full variable domain is GAGVSQSPSNKVTEKGKDVELRCDPISGHTALYWYRQSLGQGLEFLIYFQGNSAPDKSGLPSDRFSAERTGGSVSTLTIQRTQQEDSAVYLCASSSPFREQFFGPGTRLTVL.

This clone has only a few counts. The chain has TRBV14 and TRBJ2-2; maybe TRBD1 (5 bases). Germline CDR1 and CDR2: SGHDN and FVKESK. The CDR3 consists of 14 residues. V was clipped by 10 bases and J by 1 base, with 13 bases between them. The CDR3, as DNA: TGTGCCATCGGAAAGGGGTTGAACACCGGGGAGCTGTTTTTT. This translates into CAIGKGLNTGELFF.

V is TRBV14 and J is TRBJ2-1, with 11 bases identical to TRBD2. This CDR3 region has 19 residues. The V and J ends lost 1 base and 8 bases, in that order; junction bases with no gene match: 16. Germline CDR1 and CDR2: SGHDN and FVKESK. The CDR3 reads CASSQGYQLAGTSGDEQFF. DNA of the CDR3: TGTGCCAGCAGCCAAGGATACCAACTCGCCGGGACTAGCGGTGATGAGCAGTTCTTC.

V and J are TRBV6-1 and TRBJ2-1, with D possibly TRBD1 on 6 matching bases. Between the trimmed V and J ends, which lost 3 bases and 4 bases, there was a span of 7 bases. The CDR3 contains 13 residues. CDR1 and CDR2 (germline): MNHNS, SASEGT. The CDR3 nucleotides are TGTGCCAGCAGTGAGACAGGTTACAATGAGCAGTTCTTC. It encodes CASSETGYNEQFF.

Only a few counts were recorded for this clone. The chain employs TRBV28 and TRBJ2-1; D remains unclear. Germline V lookup: CDR1 MDHEN, CDR2 SYDVKM. The CDR3 covers 15 residues. V gave up 6 bases and J gave up 5 bases, with 17 bases separating them. CDR3 sequence (DNA): TGTGCCAGCAGCCCCCAATCCGACGGAAACAATGAGCAGTTCTTC. This codes for CASSPQSDGNNEQFF.

This chain connects TRBV6-5 to TRBJ1-2; TRBD1 might be the D (5 bases). This CDR3 region has 15 residues. Trimming took off 5 bases at V and 3 bases at J, with 16 bases between the two ends. Germline V gene data show CDR1 as MNHEY and CDR2 as SVGAGI. The CDR3 loop is CASSLSRESDYGYTF. The CDR3 DNA reads as TGTGCCAGCAGTCTCTCCAGGGAGTCCGACTATGGCTACACCTTC.

This chain links TRBV6-4 with TRBJ2-3; 8 bases fit TRBD2. The V segment lost 7 bases and the J segment 6 bases; nucleotides outside the gene matches: 9. The CDR3 totals 14 residues. Germline V gene sequence: CDR1 MRHNA, CDR2 SNTAGT. CDR3 nucleotide sequence: TGTGCCAGCAACAACGGGGGGGCCGGGGATACGCAGTATTTT. Translation: CASNNGGAGDTQYF.

This clone was counted only a few times. The chain combines TRBV5-4 with TRBJ1-1; 7 bases agree with TRBD1. In germline, CDR1 is SGHNT, CDR2 YYREEE (reference sequence). Trimming removed 4 bases from V and 3 bases from J; junction bases left unmatched: 6. This CDR3 has 14 amino acids. CDR3 bases: TGTGCCAGCAGCAGATGGGACAGTTACACTGAAGCTTTCTTT. It specifies CASSRWDSYTEAFF.

The gene calls are TRBV30 and TRBJ1-6; D remains ambiguous. Looked up from germline, CDR1 is GTSNPN and CDR2 is SVGIG (reference sequence). The CDR3 runs to 12 residues. Trimming took 3 bases from V and 5 from J, leaving 5 bases between them. The CDR3 region is CAWSVDNSPLHF. The CDR3, as DNA: TGTGCCTGGAGCGTTGATAATTCACCCCTCCACTTT.

This clone came up a few times. CDR3: CASSQNGAPAGELFF. DNA for the CDR3: TGCGCCAGCAGCCAAAACGGGGCACCGGCCGGGGAGCTGTTTTTT. The chain carries TRBV4-3 and TRBJ2-2; D may match TRBD1 or TRBD2 (5 bases each). CDR3 length: 15 residues. Germline loops: CDR1 LGHNA, CDR2 YSLEER. Trimming shortened V by 2 bases and J by 6 bases, and 13 bases separated the two germline ends.

This clone appeared a few times. The rearrangement uses TRBV18 and TRBJ2-5, with D perhaps matching TRBD2 (5 bases). V gave up 8 bases and J gave up 5 bases, with 9 bases separating them. Germline lookup yields CDR1 KGHSH and CDR2 LQKENI. CDR3 length: 11 residues. The DNA of the CDR3 is TGTGCCAGCGCAGCGGAGGAGACCCAGTACTTC. Its translation is CASAAEETQYF.

In DNA, the CDR3 is TGTGCCAGCAGACGGACAGCAACCGGGGAGCTGTTTTTT. Residues: CASRRTATGELFF. The chain uses TRBV28 and TRBJ2-2; a possible D gene is TRBD1 (6 bases). The ends were cut back, 6 bases at V and 5 bases at J, with 10 bases in the middle. The CDR3 loop spans 13 amino acids. Per the germline V gene, CDR1 is MDHEN and CDR2 is SYDVKM.

The table lists this clone with a few counts. The chain uses TRBV9 and TRBJ1-2; maybe TRBD1 (5 bases). Germline V gene sequence: CDR1 SGDLS, CDR2 YYNGEE. The CDR3 runs 16 residues. Trimming cost V 0 bases and J 7 bases, with 19 bases left between them. CDR3 bases: TGTGCCAGCAGCGTAGCTTTTGATGGTCAGGGCTTTGGCTACACCTTC. This translates into CASSVAFDGQGFGYTF.

The chain links TRBV7-2 to TRBJ2-1; 7 bases are shared with TRBD1. This CDR3 contains 15 residues. Germline V gives CDR1 SGHTA, CDR2 FQGNSA. V shed 4 bases and J 5 bases; nucleotides not matched to a gene: 8. The CDR3 is CASSSDRTSNNEQFF. The CDR3 DNA reads as TGTGCCAGCAGCTCGGACAGGACCTCAAACAATGAGCAGTTCTTC. The full variable domain, rest sourced from reference TRBV7-2 and TRBJ2-1, is GAGVSQSPSNKVTEKGKDVELRCDPISGHTALYWYRQSLGQGLEFLIYFQGNSAPDKSGLPSDRFSAERTGGSVSTLTIQRTQQEDSAVYLCASSSDRTSNNEQFFGPGTRLTVL.